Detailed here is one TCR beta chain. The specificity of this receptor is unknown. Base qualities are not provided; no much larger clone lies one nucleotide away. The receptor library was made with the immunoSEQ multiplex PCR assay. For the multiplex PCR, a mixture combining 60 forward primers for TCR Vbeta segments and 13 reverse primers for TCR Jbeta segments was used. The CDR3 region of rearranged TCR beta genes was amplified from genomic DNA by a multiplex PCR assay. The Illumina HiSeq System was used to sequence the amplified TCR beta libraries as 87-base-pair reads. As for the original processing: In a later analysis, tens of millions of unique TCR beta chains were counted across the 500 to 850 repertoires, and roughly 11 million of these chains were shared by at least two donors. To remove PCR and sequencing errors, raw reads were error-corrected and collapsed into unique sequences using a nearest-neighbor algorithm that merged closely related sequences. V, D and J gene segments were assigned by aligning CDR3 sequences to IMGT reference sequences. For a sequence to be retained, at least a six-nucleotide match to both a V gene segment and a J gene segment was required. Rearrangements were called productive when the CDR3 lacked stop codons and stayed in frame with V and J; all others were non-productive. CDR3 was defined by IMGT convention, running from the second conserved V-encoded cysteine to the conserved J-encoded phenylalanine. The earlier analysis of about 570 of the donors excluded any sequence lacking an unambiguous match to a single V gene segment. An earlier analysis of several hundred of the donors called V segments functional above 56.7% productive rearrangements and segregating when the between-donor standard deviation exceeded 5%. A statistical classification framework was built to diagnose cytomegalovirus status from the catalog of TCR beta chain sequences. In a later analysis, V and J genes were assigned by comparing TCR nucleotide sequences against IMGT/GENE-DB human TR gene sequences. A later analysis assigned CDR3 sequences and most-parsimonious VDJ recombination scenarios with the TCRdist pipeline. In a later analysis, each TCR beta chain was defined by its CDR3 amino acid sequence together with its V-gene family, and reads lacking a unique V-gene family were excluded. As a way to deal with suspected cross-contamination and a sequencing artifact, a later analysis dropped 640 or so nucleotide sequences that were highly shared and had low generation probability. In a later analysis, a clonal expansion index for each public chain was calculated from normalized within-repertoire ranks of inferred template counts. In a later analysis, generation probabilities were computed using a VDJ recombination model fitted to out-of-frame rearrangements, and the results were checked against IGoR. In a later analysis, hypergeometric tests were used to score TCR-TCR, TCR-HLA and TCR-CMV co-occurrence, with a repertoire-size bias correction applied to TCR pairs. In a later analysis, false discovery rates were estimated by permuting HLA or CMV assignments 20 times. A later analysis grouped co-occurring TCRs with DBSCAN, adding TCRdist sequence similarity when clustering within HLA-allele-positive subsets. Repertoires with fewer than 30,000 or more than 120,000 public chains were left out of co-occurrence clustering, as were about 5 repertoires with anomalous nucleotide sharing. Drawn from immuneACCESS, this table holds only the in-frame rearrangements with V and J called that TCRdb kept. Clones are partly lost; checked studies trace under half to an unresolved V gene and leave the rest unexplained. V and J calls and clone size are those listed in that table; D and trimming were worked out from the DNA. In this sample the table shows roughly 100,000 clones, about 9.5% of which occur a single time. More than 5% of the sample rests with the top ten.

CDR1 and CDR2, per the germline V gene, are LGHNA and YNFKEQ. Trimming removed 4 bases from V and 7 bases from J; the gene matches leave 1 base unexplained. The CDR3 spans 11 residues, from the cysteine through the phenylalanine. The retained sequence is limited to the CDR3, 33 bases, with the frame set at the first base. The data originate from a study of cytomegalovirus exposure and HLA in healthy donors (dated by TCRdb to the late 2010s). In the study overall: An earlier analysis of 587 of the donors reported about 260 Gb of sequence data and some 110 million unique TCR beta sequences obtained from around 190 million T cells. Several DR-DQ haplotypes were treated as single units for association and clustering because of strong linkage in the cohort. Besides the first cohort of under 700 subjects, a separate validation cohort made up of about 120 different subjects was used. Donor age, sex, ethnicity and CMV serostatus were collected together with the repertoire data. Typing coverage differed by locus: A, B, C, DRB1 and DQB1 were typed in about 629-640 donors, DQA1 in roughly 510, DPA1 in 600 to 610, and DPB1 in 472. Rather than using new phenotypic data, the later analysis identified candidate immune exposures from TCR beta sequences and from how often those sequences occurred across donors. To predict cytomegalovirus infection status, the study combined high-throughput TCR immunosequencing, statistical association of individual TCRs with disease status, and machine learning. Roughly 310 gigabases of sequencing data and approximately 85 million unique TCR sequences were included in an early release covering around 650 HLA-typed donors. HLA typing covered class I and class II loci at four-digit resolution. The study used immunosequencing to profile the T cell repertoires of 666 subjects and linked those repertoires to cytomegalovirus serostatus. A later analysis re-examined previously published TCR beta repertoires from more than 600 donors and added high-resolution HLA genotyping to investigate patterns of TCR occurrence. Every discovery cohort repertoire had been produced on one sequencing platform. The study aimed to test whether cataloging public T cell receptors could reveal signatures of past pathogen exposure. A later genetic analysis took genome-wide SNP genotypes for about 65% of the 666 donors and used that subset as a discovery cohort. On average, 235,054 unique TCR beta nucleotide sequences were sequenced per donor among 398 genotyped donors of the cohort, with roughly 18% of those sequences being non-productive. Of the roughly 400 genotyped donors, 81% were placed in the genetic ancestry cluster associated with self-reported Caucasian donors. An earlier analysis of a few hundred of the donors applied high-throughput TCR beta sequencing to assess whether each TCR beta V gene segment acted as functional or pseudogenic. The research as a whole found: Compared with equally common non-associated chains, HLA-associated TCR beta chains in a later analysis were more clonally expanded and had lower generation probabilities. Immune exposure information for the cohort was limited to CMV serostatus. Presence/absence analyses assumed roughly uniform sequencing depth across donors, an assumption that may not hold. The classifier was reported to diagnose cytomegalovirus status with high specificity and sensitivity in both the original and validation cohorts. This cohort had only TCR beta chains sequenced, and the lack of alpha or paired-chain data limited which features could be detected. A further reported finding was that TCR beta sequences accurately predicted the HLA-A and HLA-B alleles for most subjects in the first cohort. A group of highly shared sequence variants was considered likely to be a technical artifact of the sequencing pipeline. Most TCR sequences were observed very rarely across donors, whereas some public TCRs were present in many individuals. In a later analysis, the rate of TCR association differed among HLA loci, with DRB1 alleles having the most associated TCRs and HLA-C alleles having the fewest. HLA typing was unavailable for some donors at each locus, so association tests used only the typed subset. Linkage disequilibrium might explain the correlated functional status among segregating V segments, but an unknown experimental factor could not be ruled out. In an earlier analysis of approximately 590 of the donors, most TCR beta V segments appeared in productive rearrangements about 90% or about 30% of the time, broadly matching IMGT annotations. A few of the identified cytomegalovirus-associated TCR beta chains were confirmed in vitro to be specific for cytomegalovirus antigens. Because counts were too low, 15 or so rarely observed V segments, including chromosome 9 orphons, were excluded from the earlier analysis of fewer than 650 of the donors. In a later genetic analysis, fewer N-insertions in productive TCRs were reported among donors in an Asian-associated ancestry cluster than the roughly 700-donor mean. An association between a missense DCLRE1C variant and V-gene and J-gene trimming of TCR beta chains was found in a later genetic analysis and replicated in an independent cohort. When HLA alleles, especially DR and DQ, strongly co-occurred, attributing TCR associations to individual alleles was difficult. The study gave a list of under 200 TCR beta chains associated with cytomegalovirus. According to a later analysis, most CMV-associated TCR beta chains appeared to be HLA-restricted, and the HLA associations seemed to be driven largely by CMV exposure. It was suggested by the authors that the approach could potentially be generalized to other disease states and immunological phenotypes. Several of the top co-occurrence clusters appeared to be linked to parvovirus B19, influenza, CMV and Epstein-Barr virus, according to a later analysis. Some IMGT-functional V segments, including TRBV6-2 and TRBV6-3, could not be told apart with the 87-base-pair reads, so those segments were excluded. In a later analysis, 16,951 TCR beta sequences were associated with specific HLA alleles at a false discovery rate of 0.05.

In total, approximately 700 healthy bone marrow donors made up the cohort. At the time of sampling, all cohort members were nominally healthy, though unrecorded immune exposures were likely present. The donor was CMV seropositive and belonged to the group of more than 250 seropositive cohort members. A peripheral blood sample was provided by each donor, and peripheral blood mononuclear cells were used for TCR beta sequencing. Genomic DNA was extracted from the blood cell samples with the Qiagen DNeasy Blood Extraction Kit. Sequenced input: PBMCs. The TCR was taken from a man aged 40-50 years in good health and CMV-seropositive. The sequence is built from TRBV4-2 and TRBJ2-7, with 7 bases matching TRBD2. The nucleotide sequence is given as TGTGCCAGCAGCCCCGGGGGGGAGCAGTACTTC. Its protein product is CASSPGGEQYF.